This T cell receptor (beta chain) was sequenced for a study of blood T cell repertoires in COVID-19. At the level of the study: COVID-19 samples collected from the United States, Italy and Spain covered acute and convalescent phases. The analysed material was cDNA or gDNA that came from T cells, B-cell-depleted T cells, or PBMCs.

The V end lost 6 bases, the J end lost 4 bases, and 12 bases lay between the germline ends. The CDR3 extends over 14 amino acids. The germline CDR1 and CDR2 sequences are MNHEY and SVGAGI. Original processing notes: Counts of nucleated cells, estimated from reference gene primer amplification, were obtained. Assay: immunoSEQ multiplex PCR; the TCRdb copy retains only in-frame clones and omits some. V and J calls and clone size follow that table, whereas D and trimming were derived from the DNA. The sample contains about 140,000 clones, approximately 85% of which appear only once. Sequenced sample: peripheral blood. This sequence joins TRBV6-5 and TRBJ2-2, with D possibly being TRBD1 (6 bases). This clonotype was sampled from a man in his fifties or sixties with acute or convalescent COVID-19. CDR3 nucleotides: TGTGCCAGCAGCTCCGGACAGTCCACCGGGGAGCTGTTTTTT. Amino acid sequence: CASSSGQSTGELFF.